This TCR beta chain was found in a study of blood T cell repertoires in COVID-19. The authors' processing: Counts of nucleated cells, estimated from reference gene primer amplification, were obtained. Libraries were prepared by immunoSEQ multiplex PCR; TCRdb keeps only in-frame clonotypes and omits some of them. Clonal size and the V and J genes are those of that table, whereas D and trimming came from the DNA. The sample shows approximately 270,000 clones, about 89% of them seen only once. The CDR3 runs to 14 residues. V shed 5 bases and J 10 bases; nucleotides not matched to a gene: 9. Germline loops: CDR1 SGHTA, CDR2 FQGNSA.

Sequencing input: peripheral blood. V usage is TRBV7-2 and J usage is TRBJ2-5, with TRBD1 identical over 11 bases. The sequence came from a man aged 25 to 40 with acute or convalescent COVID-19. This chain's CDR3 is CASSAGQGAFDQYF. The CDR3 DNA is TGTGCCAGCAGCGCAGGACAGGGGGCCTTTGACCAGTACTTC. Using reference TRBV7-2 and TRBJ2-5 for the parts outside the CDR3, the full variable domain is GAGVSQSPSNKVTEKGKDVELRCDPISGHTALYWYRQSLGQGLEFLIYFQGNSAPDKSGLPSDRFSAERTGGSVSTLTIQRTQQEDSAVYLCASSAGQGAFDQYFGPGTRLLVL.